This TCR beta chain was recovered during a study of immune cell composition in non-small cell lung cancer. The wider study: Tumours were mainly lung adenocarcinoma or squamous cell carcinoma.

Trimming at V came to 5 bases and at J to 11 bases, leaving 7 bases not matched to a gene. CDR3 length: 12 residues. Germline V lookup: CDR1 SGHAT, CDR2 FQNNGV. Sequencing used immunoSEQ multiplex PCR; TCRdb keeps in-frame clones, though not all of them. The sample has some 3,900 clones, 70% to 85% seen once. The chain employs TRBV11-2 and TRBJ1-1, with 8 bases fitting TRBD1. This TCR was recovered from a human donor with non-small cell lung cancer. Specimen: lung tumor tissue. CDR3 nucleotide sequence: TGTGCCAGCAGCCAAGGACAGGGTGAGGCTTTCTTT. Translation: CASSQGQGEAFF.